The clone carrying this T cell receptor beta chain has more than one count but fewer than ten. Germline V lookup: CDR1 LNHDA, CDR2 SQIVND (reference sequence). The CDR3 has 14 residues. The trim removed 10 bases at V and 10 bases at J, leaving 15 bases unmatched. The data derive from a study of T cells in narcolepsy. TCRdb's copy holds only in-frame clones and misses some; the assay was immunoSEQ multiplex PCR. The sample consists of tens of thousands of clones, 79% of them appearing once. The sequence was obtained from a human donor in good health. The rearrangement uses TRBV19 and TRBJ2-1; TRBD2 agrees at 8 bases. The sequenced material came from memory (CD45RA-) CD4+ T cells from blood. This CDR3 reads CATWTGLGGGEQFF. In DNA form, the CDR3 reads TGTGCCACTTGGACGGGACTAGGAGGGGGGGAGCAGTTCTTC.